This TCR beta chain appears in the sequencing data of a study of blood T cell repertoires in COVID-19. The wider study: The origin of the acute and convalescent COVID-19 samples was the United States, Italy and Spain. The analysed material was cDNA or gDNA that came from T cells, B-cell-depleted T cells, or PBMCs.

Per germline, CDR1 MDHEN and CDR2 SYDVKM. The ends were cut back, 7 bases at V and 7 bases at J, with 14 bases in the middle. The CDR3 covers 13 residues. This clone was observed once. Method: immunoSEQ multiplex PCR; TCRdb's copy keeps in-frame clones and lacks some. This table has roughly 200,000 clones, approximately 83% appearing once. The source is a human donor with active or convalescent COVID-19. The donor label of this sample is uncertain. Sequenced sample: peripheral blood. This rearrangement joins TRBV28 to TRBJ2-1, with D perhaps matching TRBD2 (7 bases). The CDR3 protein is CASKGGPVNEQFF. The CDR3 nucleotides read TGTGCCAGCAAGGGGGGGCCCGTGAATGAGCAGTTCTTC.